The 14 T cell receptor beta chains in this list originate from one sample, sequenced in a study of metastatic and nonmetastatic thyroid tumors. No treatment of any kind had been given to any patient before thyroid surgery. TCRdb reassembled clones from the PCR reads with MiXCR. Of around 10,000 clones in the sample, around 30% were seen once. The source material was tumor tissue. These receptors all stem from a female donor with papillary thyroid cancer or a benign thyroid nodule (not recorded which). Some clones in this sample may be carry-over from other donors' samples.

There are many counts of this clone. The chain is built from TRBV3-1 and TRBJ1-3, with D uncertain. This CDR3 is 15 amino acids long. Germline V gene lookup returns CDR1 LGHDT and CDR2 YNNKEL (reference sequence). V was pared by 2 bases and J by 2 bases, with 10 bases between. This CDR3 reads CASSQSRVPGNTIYF. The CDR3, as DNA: TGTGCCAGCAGCCAATCTAGGGTTCCTGGAAACACCATATATTTT. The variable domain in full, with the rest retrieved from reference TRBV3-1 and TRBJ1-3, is DTAVSQTPKYLVTQMGNDKSIKCEQNLGHDTMYWYKQDSKKFLKIMFSYNNKELIINETVPNRFSPKSPDKAHLNLHINSLELGDSAVYFCASSQSRVPGNTIYFGEGSWLTVV.

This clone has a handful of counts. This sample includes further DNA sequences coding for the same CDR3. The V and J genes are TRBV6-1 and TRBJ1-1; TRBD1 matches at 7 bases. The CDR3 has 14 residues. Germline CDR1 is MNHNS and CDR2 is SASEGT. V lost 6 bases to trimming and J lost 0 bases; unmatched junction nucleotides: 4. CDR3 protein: CASSLGQLNTEAFF. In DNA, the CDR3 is TGTGCCAGCAGCCTGGGACAGCTGAACACTGAAGCTTTCTTT.

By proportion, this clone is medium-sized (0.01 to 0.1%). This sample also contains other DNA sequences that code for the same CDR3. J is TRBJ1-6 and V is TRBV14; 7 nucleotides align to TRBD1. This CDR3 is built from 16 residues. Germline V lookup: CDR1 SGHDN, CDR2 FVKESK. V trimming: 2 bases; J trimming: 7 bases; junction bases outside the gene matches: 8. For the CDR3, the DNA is TGTGCCAGCAGCCAACCACGGGGGACAGCGAATTCACCCCTCCACTTT. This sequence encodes CASSQPRGTANSPLHF.

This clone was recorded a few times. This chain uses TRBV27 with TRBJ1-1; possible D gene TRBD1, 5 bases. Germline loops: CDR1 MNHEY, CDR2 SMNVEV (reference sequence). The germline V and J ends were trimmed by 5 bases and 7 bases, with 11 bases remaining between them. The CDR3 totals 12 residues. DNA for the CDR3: TGTGCCAGCAGTGGAGGACAAAATGAAGCTTTCTTT. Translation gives CASSGGQNEAFF.

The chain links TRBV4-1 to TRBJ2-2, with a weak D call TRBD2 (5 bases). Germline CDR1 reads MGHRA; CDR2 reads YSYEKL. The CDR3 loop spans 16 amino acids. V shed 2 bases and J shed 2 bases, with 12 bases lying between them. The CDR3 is CASSQTGMGNTGELFF. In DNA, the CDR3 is TGCGCCAGCAGCCAAACCGGGATGGGCAACACCGGGGAGCTGTTTTTT.

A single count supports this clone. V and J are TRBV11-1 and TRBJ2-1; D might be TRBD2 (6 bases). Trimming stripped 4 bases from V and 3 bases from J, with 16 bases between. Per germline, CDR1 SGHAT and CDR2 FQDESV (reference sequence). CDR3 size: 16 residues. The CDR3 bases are TGTGCCAGCAGCTCCCCAATACGCGGGAACTACAATGAGCAGTTCTTC. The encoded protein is CASSSPIRGNYNEQFF.

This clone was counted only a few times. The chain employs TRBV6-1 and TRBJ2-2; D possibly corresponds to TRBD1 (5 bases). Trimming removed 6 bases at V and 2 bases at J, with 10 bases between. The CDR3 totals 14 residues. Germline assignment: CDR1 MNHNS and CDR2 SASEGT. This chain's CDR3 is CASRSGQNTGELFF. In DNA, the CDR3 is TGTGCCAGCAGATCAGGGCAAAACACCGGGGAGCTGTTTTTT.

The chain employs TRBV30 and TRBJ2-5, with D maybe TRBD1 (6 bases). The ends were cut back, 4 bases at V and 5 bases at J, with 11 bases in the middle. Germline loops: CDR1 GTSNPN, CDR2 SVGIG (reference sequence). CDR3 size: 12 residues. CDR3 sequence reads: CAWNRADETQYF. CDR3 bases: TGTGCCTGGAACAGGGCGGATGAGACCCAGTACTTC.

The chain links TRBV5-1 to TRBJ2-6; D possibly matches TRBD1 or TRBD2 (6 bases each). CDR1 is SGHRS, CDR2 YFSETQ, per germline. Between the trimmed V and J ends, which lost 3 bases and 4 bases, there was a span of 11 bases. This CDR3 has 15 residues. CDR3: CASSSGARGANVLTF. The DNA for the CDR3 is TGCGCCAGCAGCTCGGGGGCGAGAGGGGCCAACGTCCTGACTTTC.

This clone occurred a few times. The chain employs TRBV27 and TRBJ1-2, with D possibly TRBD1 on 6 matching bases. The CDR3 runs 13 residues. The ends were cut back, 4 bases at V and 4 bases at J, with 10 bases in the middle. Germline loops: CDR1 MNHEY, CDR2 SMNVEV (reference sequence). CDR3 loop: CASSSTGGYGYTF. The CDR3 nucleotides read TGTGCCAGCAGTTCGACAGGAGGCTATGGCTACACCTTC.

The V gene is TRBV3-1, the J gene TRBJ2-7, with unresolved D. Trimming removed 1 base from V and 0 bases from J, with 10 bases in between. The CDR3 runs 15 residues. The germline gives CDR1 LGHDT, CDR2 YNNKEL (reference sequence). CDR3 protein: CASSQGLSGSYEQYF. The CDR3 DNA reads TGTGCCAGCAGCCAAGGGCTATCGGGCTCCTACGAGCAGTACTTC.

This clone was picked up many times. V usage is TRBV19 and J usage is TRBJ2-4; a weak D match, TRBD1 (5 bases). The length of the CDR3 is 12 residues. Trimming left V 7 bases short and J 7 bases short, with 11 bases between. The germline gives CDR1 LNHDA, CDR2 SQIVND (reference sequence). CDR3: CASTEAGNIQYF. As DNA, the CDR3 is TGTGCCAGTACCGAAGCAGGGAACATTCAGTACTTC.

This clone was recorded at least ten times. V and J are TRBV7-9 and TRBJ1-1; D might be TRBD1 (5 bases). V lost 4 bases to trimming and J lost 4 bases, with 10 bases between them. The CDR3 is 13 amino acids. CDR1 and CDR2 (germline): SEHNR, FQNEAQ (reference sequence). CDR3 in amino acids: CASSWDGGTEAFF. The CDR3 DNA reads TGTGCCAGCAGCTGGGACGGGGGCACTGAAGCTTTCTTT.

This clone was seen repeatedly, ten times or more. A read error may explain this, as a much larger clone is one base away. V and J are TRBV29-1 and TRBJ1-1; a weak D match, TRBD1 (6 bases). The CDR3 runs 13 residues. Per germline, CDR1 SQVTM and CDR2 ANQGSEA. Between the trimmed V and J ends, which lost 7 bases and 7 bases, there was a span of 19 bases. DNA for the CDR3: TGCAGCGCCTTGCACAGTACAGGGTATGAAGCTTTCTTT. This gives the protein CSALHSTGYEAFF. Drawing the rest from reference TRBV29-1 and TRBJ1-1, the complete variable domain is SAVISQKPSRDICQRGTSLTIQCQVDSQVTMMFWYRQQPGQSLTLIATANQGSEATYESGFVIDKFPISRPNLTFSTLTVSNMSPEDSSIYLCSALHSTGYEAFFGQGTRLTVV.